What follows are 18 T cell receptor beta chains derived from one specimen sequenced in a study of blood T cell repertoires in COVID-19. Data came from immunoSEQ multiplex PCR; TCRdb stores just in-frame clones and leaves some out. Of 150,000 to 250,000 clones in the sample, roughly 77% were seen once. Input material: peripheral blood. The receptors here all came from a woman aged 40 to 49 with COVID-19, enrolled during active disease.

The chain couples TRBV3-1 (or the pseudogene TRBV3-2) to TRBJ1-5; D gene unclear. The V and J ends lost 1 base and 4 bases respectively, with 11 bases between them. There are 15 residues in the CDR3. Germline CDR1 is LGHDT and CDR2 is YNNKEL (reference sequence). The CDR3, as DNA: TGTGCCAGCAGCCAAGGACGAGGAGGGAATCAGCCCCAGCATTTT. Protein: CASSQGRGGNQPQHF.

In this sample, this clone turned up a few times. The V gene is TRBV2, the J gene TRBJ2-2; 9 bases fit TRBD1. Unmatched junction bases numbered 2, after V lost 3 bases and J lost 3 bases. The CDR3 consists of 15 residues. Germline CDR1 is SNHLY and CDR2 is FYNNEI. This CDR3 is CASSDGQGYTGELFF. The CDR3 region has the DNA TGTGCCAGCAGTGATGGACAGGGGTACACCGGGGAGCTGTTTTTT.

The chain couples TRBV9 to TRBJ2-3, with a tentative D call TRBD2 (6 bases). The CDR3 extends over 14 amino acids. Germline CDR1 SGDLS, CDR2 YYNGEE. V was trimmed by 0 bases and J by 2 bases, leaving 7 bases between them. The CDR3: CASSVAGDTDTQYF. CDR3 in DNA: TGTGCCAGCAGCGTAGCGGGGGACACAGATACGCAGTATTTT.

The chain joins TRBV27 to TRBJ2-3; no firm D call. The CDR3 is made up of 15 amino acids. Germline loops: CDR1 MNHEY, CDR2 SMNVEV (reference sequence). V shed 2 bases and J shed 7 bases, with 16 bases lying between them. CDR3 sequence reads: CASSLGATGSNTQYF. In DNA, the CDR3 is TGTGCCAGCAGTTTAGGAGCCACCGGGTCTAATACGCAGTATTTT.

The DNA of the CDR3 is TGTGCCTGGAGTCCACGAGCTTCACCCCTCCACTTT. This codes for CAWSPRASPLHF. The rearrangement links TRBV30 to TRBJ1-6; no clear D. Germline loops: CDR1 GTSNPN, CDR2 SVGIG (reference sequence). The germline V and J ends were trimmed by 2 bases and 9 bases, with 8 bases remaining between them. This CDR3 comprises 12 residues.

This clone turned up a few times. In nucleotides, the CDR3 is TGTGCCTCCAATACCGGGACAGGGAATGGCTACACCTTC. Its translation: CASNTGTGNGYTF. The rearrangement joins TRBV30 to TRBJ1-2; 9 nucleotides align to TRBD1. The CDR3 consists of 13 residues. Trimming took 7 bases from V and 6 from J; bases not matched to a gene: 9. CDR1 and CDR2 (germline): GTSNPN, SVGIG (reference sequence).

The genes are TRBV18 and TRBJ2-3; D unresolved. V lost 3 bases and J lost 4, with 17 bases in between. The CDR3 extends over 16 amino acids. Germline V gene sequence: CDR1 KGHSH, CDR2 LQKENI. The CDR3 sequence is CASSPLDLTEADTQYF. CDR3 DNA: TGTGCCAGCTCACCCCTCGACTTAACCGAGGCAGATACGCAGTATTTT.

The V gene is TRBV2, the J gene TRBJ1-2, with a weak D call TRBD1 (6 bases). The germline V gene encodes CDR1 SNHLY and CDR2 FYNNEI. The CDR3 is 15 amino acids. V was shortened by 7 bases and J by 1 base, with 16 bases between the two germline ends. The CDR3 reads CASTRERTDNYGYTF. The DNA for the CDR3 is TGTGCCAGCACCCGGGAAAGGACAGATAACTATGGCTACACCTTC.

This chain joins TRBV3-1 (or the pseudogene TRBV3-2) and TRBJ2-7; 11 bases are a match to TRBD2. V was clipped by 2 bases and J by 3 bases; unmatched bases: 3. Germline CDR1 LGHDT, CDR2 YNNKEL (reference sequence). The CDR3 spans 15 residues. The chain's CDR3 is CASSQSSGGGYEQYF. The DNA of the CDR3 is TGTGCCAGCAGCCAAAGTAGCGGGGGGGGCTACGAGCAGTACTTC.

V usage is TRBV5-1 and J usage is TRBJ1-1; no firm D call. Per the germline V gene, CDR1 is SGHRS and CDR2 is YFSETQ. V lost 3 bases, J lost 4 bases, and 16 bases lay in between. The CDR3 extends over 15 amino acids. Here the CDR3 reads CASSWAGDVSTEAFF. The CDR3 nucleotides read TGCGCCAGCAGCTGGGCGGGCGACGTCTCCACTGAAGCTTTCTTT. The full variable domain, completed using reference TRBV5-1 and TRBJ1-1, is KAGVTQTPRYLIKTRGQQVTLSCSPISGHRSVSWYQQTPGQGLQFLFEYFSETQRNKGNFPGRFSGRQFSNSRSEMNVSTLELGDSALYLCASSWAGDVSTEAFFGQGTRLTVV.

V and J are TRBV7-2 and TRBJ2-1, with TRBD2 identical over 8 bases. In germline, CDR1 is SGHTA, CDR2 FQGNSA. With 3 bases clipped from V and 8 bases from J, the junction kept 9 bases outside the gene matches. The CDR3 has 15 amino acids. Here the CDR3 reads CASSLGLGIWDEQFF. The CDR3 DNA sequence: TGTGCCAGCAGCTTGGGACTAGGTATTTGGGATGAGCAGTTCTTC.

The V gene is TRBV19, the J gene TRBJ2-4; no firm D call. Looked up from germline, CDR1 is LNHDA and CDR2 is SQIVND (reference sequence). The CDR3 is 13 residues long. V shed 10 bases and J shed 5 bases, with 15 bases lying between them. CDR3 sequence: CATRSRNQNIQYF. In DNA form, the CDR3 reads TGTGCCACCCGCTCCAGGAATCAAAACATTCAGTACTTC.

The CDR3 DNA reads TGTGCCAGCAGCCCAGATGGGTGGGGAGGGGGCTACACCTTC. Amino acids: CASSPDGWGGGYTF. The chain joins TRBV7-3 to TRBJ1-2; no clear D gene. With 5 bases removed from V and 8 bases from J, the gap between germline ends came to 18 bases. There are 14 residues in the CDR3. Germline CDR1 reads SGHTA; CDR2 reads FQGTGA.

This clone has more than one count but fewer than ten. The chain combines TRBV29-1 with TRBJ1-1; TRBD1 might be the D (5 bases). The germline CDR1 and CDR2 sequences are SQVTM and ANQGSEA. CDR3 length equals 14 residues. Trimming shortened V by 2 bases and J by 0 bases, and 10 bases separated the two germline ends. The CDR3 DNA follows: TGCAGCGTTGAACGGGGGAAAGTGAACACTGAAGCTTTCTTT. It yields the protein CSVERGKVNTEAFF.

The chain employs TRBV3-1 (or the pseudogene TRBV3-2) and TRBJ2-2, with 12 bases that match TRBD2. Trimming took 4 bases from V and 4 from J; bases not matched to a gene: 7. The CDR3 totals 17 residues. Germline V gene data show CDR1 as LGHDT and CDR2 as YNNKEL (reference sequence). The CDR3 bases are TGTGCCAGCAGCCCCTCGACTAGCGGGAGCCTCACCGGGGAGCTGTTTTTT. Its protein product is CASSPSTSGSLTGELFF.

This clone has a single count. V usage is TRBV5-1 and J usage is TRBJ1-1, with a weak D call TRBD1 (5 bases). V lost 0 bases and J 3 bases, leaving 12 bases between the germline ends. Germline CDR1 reads SGHRS; CDR2 reads YFSETQ. The CDR3 is made up of 15 amino acids. The CDR3 coding sequence is TGCGCCAGCAGCTTGGAAGGAGGGGAGTACACTGAAGCTTTCTTT. Translation: CASSLEGGEYTEAFF.

This clone has a single count. The chain has TRBV30 and TRBJ2-7, with 9 bases matching TRBD2. The CDR3 contains 14 residues. After removal of 0 bases from V and 7 bases from J, the junction contained 7 bases not matched to a gene. Germline V gene lookup returns CDR1 GTSNPN and CDR2 SVGIG (reference sequence). In DNA form, the CDR3 reads TGTGCCTGGAGTGTCCCGGGACTAGCTAGAGAGCAGTACTTC. It translates to CAWSVPGLAREQYF.

This clone has just one count. The rearrangement joins TRBV7-9 to TRBJ2-7, with TRBD2 matching 13 bases. V dropped 5 bases and J dropped 3; count of bases not matched to a gene: 4. This CDR3 has 15 amino acids. CDR1 is SEHNR and CDR2 is FQNEAQ in the germline V gene (reference sequence). The CDR3 bases are TGTGCCAGCAGCAAGGGACTAGCGGGATTCTACGAGCAGTACTTC. Protein: CASSKGLAGFYEQYF.